The 31 T cell receptor beta chains below all came from one sample that was sequenced in a study of cytomegalovirus exposure and HLA in healthy donors. In the PCR, 60 Vbeta and 13 Jbeta primers were used. Measured with immunoSEQ multiplex PCR; TCRdb has only the in-frame clones, and not every one. The table includes fewer than 200,000 clones, about 90% detected once. Sequencing used PBMCs. The receptors here all came from a girl under two years old in good health and CMV-seronegative.

The chain carries TRBV29-1 and TRBJ2-7; TRBD1 aligns across 10 bases. V shed 6 bases and J 7 bases; nucleotides not matched to a gene: 18. The CDR3 runs 16 residues. CDR1 and CDR2 from the germline V gene are SQVTM and ANQGSEA. CDR3 region: CSVHRPGQGVDGEQYF. The CDR3 DNA follows: TGCAGCGTCCACAGACCTGGACAGGGGGTGGATGGGGAGCAGTACTTC.

The CDR3 sequence is CASSRLAGGIYEQYF. The CDR3 coding sequence is TGTGCCAGCAGTCGTCTAGCGGGAGGGATCTACGAGCAGTACTTC. V and J are TRBV6-5 and TRBJ2-7; 12 bases are shared with TRBD2. Germline V lookup: CDR1 MNHEY, CDR2 SVGAGI. The CDR3 length is 15 residues. The ends lost 5 bases at V and 3 bases at J; junction bases unmatched: 5.

The V call is TRBV5-4, the J call TRBJ1-4; D is unresolved. The CDR3 totals 16 residues. V lost 0 bases to trimming and J lost 5 bases, with 14 bases between them. Germline CDR1 SGHNT, CDR2 YYREEE (reference sequence). The DNA of the CDR3 is TGTGCCAGCAGCTTGGTCGGCGGGTCGCCGAATGAAAAACTGTTTTTT. This sequence encodes CASSLVGGSPNEKLFF.

The chain combines TRBV5-4 with TRBJ1-2; 7 bases match TRBD1. The CDR3 has 16 amino acids. The V gene's germline CDR1 is SGHNT and CDR2 YYREEE (reference sequence). The junction had 13 bases not matched to a gene; V was cut back by 0 bases and J by 8 bases. CDR3 residues: CASSLGSDRERGGYTF. The CDR3 coding sequence is TGTGCCAGCAGCTTGGGCAGCGACAGGGAACGGGGCGGCTACACCTTC.

This clone was detected only once. The CDR3 nucleotides are TGTGCCTGGCAAACCGGGACAGAGCCTGGCTACACCTTC. It is translated as CAWQTGTEPGYTF. V and J are TRBV30 and TRBJ1-2; 7 bases map to TRBD1. V shed 5 bases and J 7 bases; nucleotides not matched to a gene: 10. CDR3 length: 13 residues. Germline loops: CDR1 GTSNPN, CDR2 SVGIG (reference sequence).

This clone has more than one count but fewer than ten. This chain links TRBV5-4 with TRBJ2-3, with 9 bases that match TRBD2. CDR1 SGHNT and CDR2 YYREEE come from the germline V gene (reference sequence). This CDR3 is built from 16 residues. V was clipped by 3 bases and J by 5 bases; unmatched bases: 10. The CDR3 sequence is CASSSATAGGRDTQYF. CDR3 nucleotide sequence: TGTGCCAGCAGCTCCGCTACAGCGGGAGGAAGAGATACGCAGTATTTT.

The chain carries TRBV4-3 and TRBJ2-1, with 9 bases matching TRBD2. V gave up 1 base and J gave up 9 bases; unmatched junction bases: 10. The CDR3 runs 16 residues. Per the germline V gene, CDR1 is LGHNA and CDR2 is YSLEER. For the CDR3, the DNA is TGCGCCAGCAGCCAAGCCCTGAGCGGGAGGAGGGGTGAGCAGTTCTTC. Its translation is CASSQALSGRRGEQFF.

This rearrangement joins TRBV30 to TRBJ1-6, with D perhaps TRBD1 (6 bases). V lost 6 bases and J lost 7, with 13 bases in between. This CDR3 has 13 residues. The germline gives CDR1 GTSNPN, CDR2 SVGIG (reference sequence). The chain's CDR3 is CACKGQSNSPLHF. DNA for the CDR3: TGTGCCTGTAAAGGACAGTCAAATTCACCCCTCCACTTT.

V gene TRBV7-2 combines with J gene TRBJ2-2; the D gene is possibly TRBD2 (5 bases). Looked up from germline, CDR1 is SGHTA and CDR2 is FQGNSA. The CDR3 spans 15 residues. The V and J ends lost 0 bases and 1 base respectively, with 6 bases between them. The CDR3 nucleotides are TGTGCCAGCAGCTTAGCTGGGAGGAACACCGGGGAGCTGTTTTTT. It specifies CASSLAGRNTGELFF.

This clone has a single count. The rearrangement joins TRBV18 to TRBJ1-1; D is undetermined. CDR3 size: 12 residues. The germline CDR1 and CDR2 sequences are KGHSH and LQKENI. Trimming removed 6 bases at V and 8 bases at J, with 13 bases between. The CDR3 DNA reads as TGTGCCAGCTCCTCGGGAACCCGCGAAGCTTTCTTT. Its protein is CASSSGTREAFF.

This chain joins TRBV27 and TRBJ2-5; D might be TRBD2 (5 bases). The CDR3 spans 12 residues. Between the trimmed V and J ends, which lost 5 bases and 4 bases, there was a span of 8 bases. Germline CDR1 and CDR2: MNHEY and SMNVEV (reference sequence). In DNA, the CDR3 is TGTGCCAGCAGTGTCCGGGGAGAGACCCAGTACTTC. As protein: CASSVRGETQYF.

The DNA of the CDR3 is TGTGCCAGCAGCTATGGACAGGCCGGGTATGGCTACACCTTC. Translated, it gives CASSYGQAGYGYTF. The chain joins TRBV7-9 to TRBJ1-2; 7 bases align to TRBD1. Germline CDR1 reads SEHNR; CDR2 reads FQNEAQ (reference sequence). Unmatched junction bases numbered 7, after V lost 4 bases and J lost 5 bases. CDR3 length equals 14 residues.

The chain is built from TRBV9 and TRBJ2-1; TRBD2 aligns across 8 bases. V dropped 3 bases and J dropped 0; count of bases not matched to a gene: 14. The CDR3 runs 19 residues. Germline V CDR1 and CDR2: SGDLS, YYNGEE. CDR3 DNA: TGTGCCAGCAGCGCCCCCACCGGACTAGCAGGACTCTCCTACAATGAGCAGTTCTTC. This gives the protein CASSAPTGLAGLSYNEQFF.

The chain joins TRBV10-2 to TRBJ1-5, with TRBD1 matching over 7 bases. Germline CDR1 and CDR2: WSHSY and SAAADI. This CDR3 comprises 14 residues. Trimming cost V 6 bases and J 11 bases; bases outside gene matches: 13. The chain's CDR3 is CASREGTAYSTQHF. DNA of the CDR3: TGCGCCAGCAGGGAAGGGACAGCCTATTCGACCCAGCATTTT.

The chain uses TRBV5-4 and TRBJ2-3; D remains ambiguous. CDR1 and CDR2 from the germline V gene are SGHNT and YYREEE (reference sequence). The CDR3 covers 13 residues. V was cut by 1 base and J by 0 bases, with 3 bases left in between. Written as DNA, the CDR3 is TGTGCCAGCAGCTTGCCTAGCACAGATACGCAGTATTTT. It translates to CASSLPSTDTQYF.

The chain employs TRBV7-9 and TRBJ1-2, with a weak D call TRBD1 (5 bases). Between the trimmed V and J ends, which lost 3 bases and 4 bases, there was a span of 12 bases. Germline V gene sequence: CDR1 SEHNR, CDR2 FQNEAQ (reference sequence). The CDR3 loop spans 14 amino acids. The CDR3 DNA reads TGTGCCAGCAGCTTTTACACGGACACCTATGGCTACACCTTC. Amino acids: CASSFYTDTYGYTF.

The chain joins TRBV7-9 to TRBJ2-1; TRBD2 is a possible D gene (6 bases). The CDR3 is 19 residues long. The germline gives CDR1 SEHNR, CDR2 FQNEAQ (reference sequence). V lost 6 bases to trimming and J lost 3 bases, with 27 bases between them. The CDR3 DNA is TGTGCCAGCAGAACCAGCGGCCCCTCGGCGGGATCCATCTACAATGAGCAGTTCTTC. Its protein is CASRTSGPSAGSIYNEQFF.

The chain is built from TRBV4-2 and TRBJ2-6; perhaps TRBD2 as D (5 bases). This CDR3 contains 18 residues. Deletions cut 0 bases from V and 2 bases from J, with 14 bases between. The germline gives CDR1 LGHNA, CDR2 YNFKEQ. CDR3 loop: CASSQERAGAAGANVLTF. CDR3 bases: TGTGCCAGCAGCCAAGAACGGGCCGGAGCGGCTGGGGCCAACGTCCTGACTTTC.

The chain joins TRBV5-1 to TRBJ2-3; 9 bases map to TRBD2. V was pared by 1 base and J by 5 bases, with 5 bases of the junction left unmatched. The CDR3 runs to 15 residues. Germline V lookup: CDR1 SGHRS, CDR2 YFSETQ. The CDR3 coding sequence is TGCGCCAGCAGCTTGACTGGCGGGGGGGAAGATACGCAGTATTTT. This translates into CASSLTGGGEDTQYF.

This clone was counted once. CDR3 sequence: CASSLSSGNFYNSPLHF. The CDR3 nucleotides read TGTGCCAGCAGCTTGAGCTCAGGGAACTTCTATAATTCACCCCTCCACTTT. This chain links TRBV5-4 with TRBJ1-6, with D possibly matching TRBD1 (5 bases). CDR3 size: 17 residues. Trimming stripped 1 base from V and 3 bases from J, with 14 bases between. Germline CDR1 and CDR2: SGHNT and YYREEE (reference sequence).

The chain recombines TRBV4-2 with TRBJ2-7, with a tentative D call TRBD2 (6 bases). The CDR3 length is 17 residues. V gave up 4 bases and J gave up 6 bases, with 25 bases separating them. The germline V gene encodes CDR1 LGHNA and CDR2 YNFKEQ. In DNA form, the CDR3 reads TGTGCCAGCAGCCTTACGCCACTGTCGGGAGAGGGCGGCGAGCAGTACTTC. Translation: CASSLTPLSGEGGEQYF.

This chain joins TRBV5-6 and TRBJ2-7; tentative D call: TRBD1 (5 bases). CDR1 SGHDT and CDR2 YYEEEE come from the germline V gene. V was pared by 1 base and J by 3 bases, with 11 bases between. This CDR3 spans 14 amino acids. DNA of the CDR3: TGTGCCAGCAGCTTGCAGACAGTGCACTACGAGCAGTACTTC. This translates into CASSLQTVHYEQYF.

The V call is TRBV21-1, the J call TRBJ2-7; the table assigns TRBD1, which was not confirmed against the DNA. TRBV21-1 is a documented pseudogene. This CDR3 is built from 17 residues. The CDR3 region is CASSKAPHSHISYEQYF. The CDR3 region has the DNA TGTGCCAGCAGCAAAGCGCCTCACAGCCACATCTCCTACGAGCAGTACTTC.

This clone was seen a few times. The CDR3 protein is CASSLIGGDRQNTEAFF. In DNA, the CDR3 is TGTGCCAGCAGCCTTATAGGGGGGGACAGGCAGAACACTGAAGCTTTCTTT. The rearrangement links TRBV9 to TRBJ1-1; the match to TRBD1 covers 8 bases. Germline V gene data show CDR1 as SGDLS and CDR2 as YYNGEE. The CDR3 length is 17 residues. The junction had 12 bases not matched to a gene; V was cut back by 4 bases and J by 1 base.

The rearrangement links TRBV6-1 to TRBJ1-3, with a weak D call TRBD1 (5 bases). Germline lookup yields CDR1 MNHNS and CDR2 SASEGT. This CDR3 has 18 amino acids. Deletions cut 2 bases from V and 5 bases from J, with 22 bases between. The CDR3 sequence is CASSETAPPKGRRNTIYF. For the CDR3, the DNA is TGTGCCAGCAGTGAAACGGCTCCCCCTAAGGGGCGGCGAAACACCATATATTTT.

V is TRBV6-1 and J is TRBJ1-2, with 11 bases lining up with TRBD1. The CDR3 loop spans 14 amino acids. In germline, CDR1 is MNHNS, CDR2 SASEGT. The J segment lost 6 bases and the V segment lost 5 bases, leaving 5 bases of the junction unmatched. CDR3: CASSIGQGADGYTF. The CDR3 bases are TGTGCCAGCAGTATTGGACAGGGGGCTGATGGCTACACCTTC.

The chain couples TRBV5-4 to TRBJ2-3; 13 bases align to TRBD2. CDR1 and CDR2 from the germline V gene are SGHNT and YYREEE (reference sequence). V shed 4 bases, J shed 4 bases, and the junction held 3 bases outside the gene matches. CDR3 length: 15 amino acids. CDR3 residues: CASSDTSGGADTQYF. The CDR3 region has the DNA TGTGCCAGCAGCGATACTAGCGGGGGGGCAGATACGCAGTATTTT.

V is TRBV18 and J is TRBJ1-2; perhaps TRBD1 as D (6 bases). Trimming pared 3 bases from V and 8 bases from J, leaving 13 bases between. The CDR3 is 13 amino acids. CDR1 and CDR2 (germline): KGHSH, LQKENI. DNA of the CDR3: TGTGCCAGCTCACCCGACAGGCACGAAGGCTACACCTTC. This encodes CASSPDRHEGYTF.

The chain is built from TRBV19 and TRBJ2-2; 9 nucleotides agree with TRBD1. With 8 bases clipped from V and 7 bases from J, the junction kept 8 bases outside the gene matches. Germline assignment: CDR1 LNHDA and CDR2 SQIVND (reference sequence). The CDR3 sequence is 14 residues long. CDR3 nucleotides: TGTGCCAGTTCTACCGGGACAGGGAGCGGGGAGCTGTTTTTT. Its protein product is CASSTGTGSGELFF. The full variable domain, completed using reference TRBV19 and TRBJ2-2, is DGGITQSPKYLFRKEGQNVTLSCEQNLNHDAMYWYRQDPGQGLRLIYYSQIVNDFQKGDIAEGYSVSREKKESFPLTVTSAQKNPTAFYLCASSTGTGSGELFFGEGSRLTVL.

The V gene is TRBV27, the J gene TRBJ2-1, with a possible D match to TRBD2 (5 bases). The V gene lost 6 bases and the J gene lost 2 bases, with 8 bases spanning the gap. Germline loops: CDR1 MNHEY, CDR2 SMNVEV (reference sequence). CDR3 size: 13 residues. The CDR3 loop reads CASSGVPYNEQFF. CDR3 bases: TGTGCCAGCAGCGGGGTGCCCTACAATGAGCAGTTCTTC.

The chain couples TRBV5-1 to TRBJ2-3; the D is unclear. Germline V gives CDR1 SGHRS, CDR2 YFSETQ. This CDR3 has 16 residues. The V gene lost 0 bases and the J gene lost 0 bases, with 11 bases spanning the gap. CDR3 nucleotides: TGCGCCAGCAGCTTGGTTTTCCAGTCTAGCACAGATACGCAGTATTTT. This translates into CASSLVFQSSTDTQYF. Full variable domain (missing parts from reference TRBV5-1 and TRBJ2-3): KAGVTQTPRYLIKTRGQQVTLSCSPISGHRSVSWYQQTPGQGLQFLFEYFSETQRNKGNFPGRFSGRQFSNSRSEMNVSTLELGDSALYLCASSLVFQSSTDTQYFGPGTRLTVL.